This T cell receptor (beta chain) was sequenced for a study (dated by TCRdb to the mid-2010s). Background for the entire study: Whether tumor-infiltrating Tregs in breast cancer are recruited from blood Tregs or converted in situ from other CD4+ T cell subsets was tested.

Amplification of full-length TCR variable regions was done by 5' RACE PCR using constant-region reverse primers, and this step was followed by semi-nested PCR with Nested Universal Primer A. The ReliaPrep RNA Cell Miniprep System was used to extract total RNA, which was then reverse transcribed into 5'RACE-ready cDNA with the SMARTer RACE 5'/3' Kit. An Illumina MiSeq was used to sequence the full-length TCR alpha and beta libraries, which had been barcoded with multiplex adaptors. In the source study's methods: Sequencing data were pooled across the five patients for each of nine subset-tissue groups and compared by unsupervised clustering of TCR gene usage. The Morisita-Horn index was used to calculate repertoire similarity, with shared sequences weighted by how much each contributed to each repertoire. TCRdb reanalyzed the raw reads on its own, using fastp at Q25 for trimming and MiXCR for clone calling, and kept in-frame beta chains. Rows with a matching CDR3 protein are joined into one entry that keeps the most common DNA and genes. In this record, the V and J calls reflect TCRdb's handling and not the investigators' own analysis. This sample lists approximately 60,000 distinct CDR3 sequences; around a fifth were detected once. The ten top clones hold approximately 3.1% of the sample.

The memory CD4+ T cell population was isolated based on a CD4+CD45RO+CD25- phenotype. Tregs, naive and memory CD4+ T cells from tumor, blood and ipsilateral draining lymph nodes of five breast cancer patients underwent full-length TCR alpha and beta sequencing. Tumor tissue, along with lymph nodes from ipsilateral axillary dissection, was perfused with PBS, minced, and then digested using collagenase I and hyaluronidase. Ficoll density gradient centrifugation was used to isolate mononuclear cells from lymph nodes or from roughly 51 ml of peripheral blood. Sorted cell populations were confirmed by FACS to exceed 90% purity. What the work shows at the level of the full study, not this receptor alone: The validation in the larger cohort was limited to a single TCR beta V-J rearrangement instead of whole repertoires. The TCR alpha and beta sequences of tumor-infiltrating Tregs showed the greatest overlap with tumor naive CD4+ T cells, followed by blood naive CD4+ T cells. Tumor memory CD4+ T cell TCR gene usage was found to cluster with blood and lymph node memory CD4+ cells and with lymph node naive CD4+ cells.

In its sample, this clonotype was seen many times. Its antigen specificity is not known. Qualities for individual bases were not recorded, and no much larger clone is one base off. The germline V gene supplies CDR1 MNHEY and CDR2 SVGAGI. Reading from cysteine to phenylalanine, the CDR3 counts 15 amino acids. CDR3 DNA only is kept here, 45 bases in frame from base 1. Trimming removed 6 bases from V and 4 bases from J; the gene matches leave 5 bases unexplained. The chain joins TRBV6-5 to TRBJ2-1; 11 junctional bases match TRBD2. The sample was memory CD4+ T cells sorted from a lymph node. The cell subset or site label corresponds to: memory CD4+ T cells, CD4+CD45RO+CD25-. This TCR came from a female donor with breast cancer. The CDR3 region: CASRVAGGGYNEQFF. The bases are TGTGCCAGCAGAGTAGCGGGAGGGGGATACAATGAGCAGTTCTTC.